This T cell receptor beta chain was captured by sequencing in a study of shared clonotypes between healthy human individuals. Caucasian adults living in Nashville, Tennessee, provided all samples. The V end was cut by 1 base, the J end by 4 bases, with 9 bases between. The CDR3 is made up of 14 amino acids. Germline loops: CDR1 SGHDT, CDR2 YYEEEE. This clone was observed a handful of times. TCRdb's copy holds only in-frame clones and misses some; the assay was immunoSEQ multiplex PCR. This repertoire shows about 79,000 clones, about 63% found once; its top ten account for around 50%. This TCR came from a young man in good health. Sequenced: memory CD8+ T cells sorted from blood. Subset here: CD45RO+ cells pooled with CCR7-negative TemRA cells. The rearrangement joins TRBV5-6 to TRBJ2-1, with D uncertain. CDR3 coding DNA: TGTGCCAGCAGCTTGCCCGCAGGATACAATGAGCAGTTCTTC. Its protein product is CASSLPAGYNEQFF. The full variable domain, completed using reference TRBV5-6 and TRBJ2-1, is DAGVTQSPTHLIKTRGQQVTLRCSPKSGHDTVSWYQQALGQGPQFIFQYYEEEERQRGNFPDRFSGHQFPNYSSELNVNALLLGDSALYLCASSLPAGYNEQFFGPGTRLTVL.